This T cell receptor (beta chain) appears in the sequencing data of a study of early stage breast cancer tumors. Study-wide background: ER+/PR+/HER2- status applied to about 70% of the 16 invasive breast tumors.

The CDR3 is 14 amino acids. J was trimmed by 5 bases and V by 5 bases; bases with no gene match: 5. Germline V gene sequence: CDR1 SGHVS, CDR2 FQNEAQ. The method was immunoSEQ multiplex PCR; TCRdb's version includes in-frame clones alone and lacks a portion of them. The sample includes tens of thousands of clones, about nine tenths seen only once; the top ten take about 5%. This receptor was taken from a person between 65 and 79 years old with breast cancer. Sequencing was carried out using blood. The rearrangement joins TRBV7-8 to TRBJ1-5; 8 bases agree with TRBD1. CDR3 region: CASSALTGDQPQHF. The CDR3 DNA sequence: TGTGCCAGCAGCGCCCTGACAGGGGATCAGCCCCAGCATTTT.